What follows are 27 T cell receptor beta chains derived from one specimen sequenced in a study of blood T cells in healthy people across ages. For the second PCR, which ran for roughly 7 to 11 cycles, a sample-barcoded 5' primer and a J-beta primer mix were used. MiXCR, applied by TCRdb to the 5' RACE reads, yields one record per CDR3 protein. The data show around 1,000,000 distinct CDR3 sequences, under 30% seen once. These sequences were also reported in another study, on T cells of mothers and their children.

Sample: blood. The origin of the receptors is a girl aged 2 to 9 in good health.

The J gene is TRBJ1-4, the V gene TRBV20-1, with D possibly TRBD1 on 5 matching bases. CDR3 length: 13 residues. Per the germline V gene, CDR1 is DFQATT and CDR2 is SNEGSKA (reference sequence). Between the trimmed V and J ends, which lost 6 bases and 7 bases, there was a span of 15 bases. CDR3 in DNA: TGCAGTGCGACCGGCCAGGGCAGTGAAAAACTGTTTTTT. Translating it yields CSATGQGSEKLFF.

The V and J genes are TRBV5-1 and TRBJ2-2; a possible D gene is TRBD2 (5 bases). This CDR3 has 16 residues. Germline V lookup: CDR1 SGHRS, CDR2 YFSETQ. The ends were cut back, 0 bases at V and 5 bases at J, with 14 bases in the middle. The chain's CDR3 is CASSLEGRGRTGELFF. In DNA, the CDR3 is TGCGCCAGCAGCTTGGAAGGTCGGGGAAGGACCGGGGAGCTGTTTTTT.

This clonotype has more than one count but fewer than ten. This rearrangement joins TRBV25-1 to TRBJ1-6, with 9 bases aligning to TRBD1. The CDR3 covers 12 residues. Unmatched junction bases numbered 3, after V lost 10 bases and J lost 8 bases. The germline V gene has CDR1 MGHDK and CDR2 SYGVNS. The CDR3 DNA is TGTGCCAAGGACAGGGGTTATTCACCCCTCCACTTT. Amino acid sequence: CAKDRGYSPLHF.

This clonotype has only a few counts. The chain has TRBV29-1 and TRBJ2-5; no clear D gene. Looked up from germline, CDR1 is SQVTM and CDR2 is ANQGSEA. Trimming took 3 bases from V and 3 from J, leaving 8 bases between them. The CDR3 totals 12 residues. The CDR3 reads CSVDALEETQYF. The CDR3 region has the DNA TGCAGCGTTGACGCCCTTGAAGAGACCCAGTACTTC.

This clonotype was counted between two and nine times. The rearrangement links TRBV28 to TRBJ2-7; 9 bases agree with TRBD1. Germline V gene lookup returns CDR1 MDHEN and CDR2 SYDVKM. The CDR3 consists of 14 residues. Losses at the gene ends were 3 bases for V and 3 bases for J; bases not matched to a gene: 3. The CDR3 coding sequence is TGTGCCAGCAGTTTCGGGGACAGGGACTACGAGCAGTACTTC. Amino acid sequence: CASSFGDRDYEQYF.

This clonotype appeared a few times. V usage is TRBV6-1 and J usage is TRBJ2-1; 10 bases agree with TRBD1. V shed 6 bases, J shed 8 bases, and the junction held 7 bases outside the gene matches. The CDR3 totals 14 residues. Germline V lookup: CDR1 MNHNS, CDR2 SASEGT. The CDR3 region is CASSEGTGVDEQFF. CDR3 coding DNA: TGTGCCAGCAGCGAGGGGACAGGGGTCGATGAGCAGTTCTTC.

This clonotype occurred a few times. V is TRBV28 and J is TRBJ2-7; D may be TRBD2 (6 bases). CDR1 MDHEN and CDR2 SYDVKM come from the germline V gene. The CDR3 is 14 residues long. Trimming pared 4 bases from V and 7 bases from J, leaving 17 bases between. The CDR3 DNA is TGTGCCAGCAGTTCTAGCGAGATCGTCTTAGAGCAGTACTTC. This translates into CASSSSEIVLEQYF.

The chain carries TRBV9 and TRBJ2-5, with TRBD2 matching over 9 bases. The J call is in doubt because the DNA end fits TRBJ2-7 better. The CDR3 is made up of 13 amino acids. Germline V gene lookup returns CDR1 SGDLS and CDR2 YYNGEE. As DNA, the CDR3 is TGTGCCAGCAGCCCGGGACTAGCTTTCGAGCAGTACTTC. This encodes CASSPGLAFEQYF.

This chain connects TRBV29-1 to TRBJ2-5; D is perhaps TRBD2 (5 bases). CDR1 is SQVTM and CDR2 is ANQGSEA in the germline V gene. Between the trimmed V and J ends, which lost 4 bases and 2 bases, there was a span of 17 bases. CDR3 length equals 15 residues. The chain's CDR3 is CSVVVAGDAQETQYF. The CDR3 DNA is TGCAGCGTTGTGGTTGCGGGCGATGCACAAGAGACCCAGTACTTC. Full variable domain (outside the CDR3, taken from reference TRBV29-1 and TRBJ2-5): SAVISQKPSRDICQRGTSLTIQCQVDSQVTMMFWYRQQPGQSLTLIATANQGSEATYESGFVIDKFPISRPNLTFSTLTVSNMSPEDSSIYLCSVVVAGDAQETQYFGPGTRLLVL.

This clonotype has only a few counts. This chain uses TRBV19 with TRBJ2-1; no clear D. CDR3 length: 14 amino acids. Trimming left V 11 bases short and J 0 bases short, with 14 bases between. CDR1 is LNHDA, CDR2 SQIVND, per germline (reference sequence). The CDR3 region has the DNA TGTGCCGGCAATATGGTTTACTCCTACAATGAGCAGTTCTTC. It yields the protein CAGNMVYSYNEQFF.

The gene calls are TRBV20-1 and TRBJ2-1; 9 bases are shared with TRBD2. Looked up from germline, CDR1 is DFQATT and CDR2 is SNEGSKA (reference sequence). Unmatched junction bases numbered 8, after V lost 3 bases and J lost 8 bases. The CDR3 runs to 14 residues. The CDR3 DNA reads as TGCAGTGCTAGTGATGGCGGGGGGGCTGATGAGCAGTTCTTC. This sequence encodes CSASDGGGADEQFF.

V and J are TRBV15 and TRBJ2-4; 7 positions agree with TRBD2. Germline V gives CDR1 LNHNV, CDR2 YYDKDF (reference sequence). Losses at the gene ends were 8 bases for V and 0 bases for J; bases not matched to a gene: 4. This CDR3 contains 14 residues. Here the CDR3 DNA reads TGTGCCACCGGGGAGGGACCAGCCAAAAACATTCAGTACTTC. This encodes CATGEGPAKNIQYF.

V gene TRBV6-2 or TRBV6-3 combines with J gene TRBJ2-7; D is possibly TRBD2 (6 bases). V lost 2 bases and J lost 3, with 17 bases in between. The CDR3 runs to 16 residues. CDR1 is MNHEY and CDR2 is SVGEGT in the germline V gene. The chain's CDR3 is CASSYSLRDPSYEQYF. The DNA for the CDR3 is TGTGCCAGCAGTTACAGCTTGCGGGATCCTAGCTACGAGCAGTACTTC.

This clonotype was picked up a small number of times. The chain has TRBV7-8 and TRBJ1-5, with TRBD1 matching 7 bases. V lost 3 bases, J lost 2 bases, and 13 bases stayed unmatched. Germline V CDR1 and CDR2: SGHVS, FQNEAQ. The length of the CDR3 is 18 residues. In nucleotides, the CDR3 is TGTGCCAGCAGCTTGGGGCCCCGGACAGGTCCAGGCAATCAGCCCCAGCATTTT. Translating it yields CASSLGPRTGPGNQPQHF. The whole variable domain, filled in from reference TRBV7-8 and TRBJ1-5, reads GAGVSQSPRYKVAKRGQDVALRCDPISGHVSLFWYQQALGQGPEFLTYFQNEAQLDKSGLPSDRFFAERPEGSVSTLKIQRTQQEDSAVYLCASSLGPRTGPGNQPQHFGDGTRLSIL.

This clonotype appeared many times. The rearrangement uses TRBV27 and TRBJ1-2; no clear D gene. The CDR3 has 13 residues. V lost 3 bases and J 4 bases, leaving 9 bases between the germline ends. Germline V lookup: CDR1 MNHEY, CDR2 SMNVEV (reference sequence). The CDR3 DNA reads TGTGCCAGCAGTTTCTCCAGTAGCTATGGCTACACCTTC. Translation gives CASSFSSSYGYTF.

This clonotype was detected a few times. The chain links TRBV29-1 to TRBJ2-1, with D hard to call. V shed 6 bases and J shed 5 bases, with 8 bases lying between them. CDR1 is SQVTM, CDR2 ANQGSEA, per germline. The CDR3 sequence is 11 residues long. DNA for the CDR3: TGCAGCGTAAGGCACGACAATGAGCAGTTCTTC. It codes for CSVRHDNEQFF.

J is TRBJ2-5 and V is TRBV29-1, with 10 bases lining up with TRBD2. The CDR3 loop spans 14 amino acids. CDR1 is SQVTM and CDR2 is ANQGSEA in the germline V gene. V shed 6 bases and J 4 bases; nucleotides not matched to a gene: 8. The CDR3 sequence is CSVRTGLATETQYF. The CDR3 DNA sequence: TGCAGCGTCCGAACGGGACTAGCGACAGAGACCCAGTACTTC. Supplemented by reference TRBV29-1 and TRBJ2-5, the full variable domain reads SAVISQKPSRDICQRGTSLTIQCQVDSQVTMMFWYRQQPGQSLTLIATANQGSEATYESGFVIDKFPISRPNLTFSTLTVSNMSPEDSSIYLCSVRTGLATETQYFGPGTRLLVL.

Only a few counts were recorded for this clonotype. The chain is built from TRBV7-2 and TRBJ1-2, with a possible D match to TRBD1 (6 bases). Trimming left V 1 base short and J 4 bases short, with 16 bases between. The CDR3 is made up of 16 amino acids. Looked up from germline, CDR1 is SGHTA and CDR2 is FQGNSA. The CDR3 sequence: CASSLGGGVRSYGYTF. The CDR3 DNA sequence: TGTGCCAGCAGCTTAGGTGGGGGCGTGAGGAGCTATGGCTACACCTTC.

The rearrangement links TRBV7-8 to TRBJ2-3; weak D call: TRBD2 (6 bases). This CDR3 spans 15 amino acids. From germline, CDR1 is SGHVS and CDR2 FQNEAQ. The germline V and J ends were trimmed by 5 bases and 13 bases, with 25 bases remaining between them. This chain's CDR3 is CASSPEIAVASVEYF. In DNA form, the CDR3 reads TGTGCCAGCAGCCCCGAGATTGCAGTGGCTAGCGTGGAGTATTTT.

V is TRBV12-5 and J is TRBJ1-2; D uncertain. The V and J ends lost 8 bases and 7 bases respectively, with 8 bases between them. Germline CDR1 reads LGHNT; CDR2 reads FRNRAP. The CDR3 has 10 residues. The CDR3 DNA follows: TGTGCTAGTCTCCATTCTGGCTACACCTTC. It encodes CASLHSGYTF. Full variable domain (remainder filled in from reference TRBV12-5 and TRBJ1-2): DARVTQTPRHKVTEMGQEVTMRCQPILGHNTVFWYRQTMMQGLELLAYFRNRAPLDDSGMPKDRFSAEMPDATLATLKIQPSEPRDSAVYFCASLHSGYTFGSGTRLTVV.

This rearrangement joins TRBV15 to TRBJ1-5; TRBD1 matches 8 bases. Germline V CDR1 and CDR2: LNHNV, YYDKDF (reference sequence). J gave up 0 bases and V 8 bases, and 12 bases lay outside the gene matches. CDR3 length equals 17 residues. This CDR3 is CATSDGQGVLSNQPQHF. CDR3 DNA: TGTGCCACCTCTGACGGACAGGGAGTTCTTAGCAATCAGCCCCAGCATTTT.

This chain joins TRBV2 and TRBJ2-1; TRBD2 matches 7 bases. The CDR3 runs to 13 residues. Trimming took 6 bases from V and 8 from J; bases not matched to a gene: 7. Per the germline V gene, CDR1 is SNHLY and CDR2 is FYNNEI. CDR3 coding DNA: TGTGCCAGCAGGAGGAAGGGGAGGGATGAGCAGTTCTTC. Its translation is CASRRKGRDEQFF.

The CDR3 reads CSARGGGAERDSYNEQFF. CDR3 DNA: TGCAGCGCTAGGGGTGGCGGAGCGGAGAGAGATTCCTACAATGAGCAGTTCTTC. V is TRBV29-1 and J is TRBJ2-1; D might be TRBD1 or TRBD2, each matching 5 bases. V was shortened by 7 bases and J by 1 base, with 26 bases between the two germline ends. Germline V gene lookup returns CDR1 SQVTM and CDR2 ANQGSEA. The CDR3 loop spans 18 amino acids.

This clonotype was counted a single time. The chain has TRBV12-3 or TRBV12-4 and TRBJ2-1, with a possible D match to TRBD1 (5 bases). The CDR3 contains 15 residues. The V end lost 3 bases, the J end lost 0 bases, and 9 bases lay between the germline ends. In DNA, the CDR3 is TGTGCCAGCAGTTTGGACACCTACTCCTACAATGAGCAGTTCTTC. It is translated as CASSLDTYSYNEQFF.

This clonotype was seen a few times. The chain combines TRBV6-5 with TRBJ2-5; D may be TRBD2 (6 bases). The J call may be wrong; the DNA end is better matched by TRBJ2-7. Germline-derived CDR1 and CDR2 are MNHEY and SVGAGI. The CDR3 runs to 14 residues. The CDR3 DNA reads TGTGCCAGCAGTTACGGGGACTTTCCCTACGAGCAGTACTTC. Its translation is CASSYGDFPYEQYF.

This clonotype has just a few counts. The rearrangement uses TRBV27 and TRBJ2-1, with D possibly matching TRBD2 (5 bases). This CDR3 region has 15 residues. Per germline, CDR1 MNHEY and CDR2 SMNVEV (reference sequence). Trimming cost V 5 bases and J 5 bases, with 16 bases left between them. The CDR3 loop is CASSPTGLLNNEQFF. CDR3 nucleotides: TGTGCCAGCAGTCCAACCGGACTCCTCAACAATGAGCAGTTCTTC.

This clonotype showed up just a few times. The J gene is TRBJ2-1, the V gene TRBV4-3; D is uncertain. CDR1 is LGHNA, CDR2 YSLEER, per germline. V gave up 4 bases and J gave up 4 bases, with 14 bases separating them. The CDR3 consists of 15 residues. Here the CDR3 reads CASSPDPQRYNEQFF. The CDR3 DNA sequence: TGCGCCAGCAGCCCGGACCCCCAGCGTTACAATGAGCAGTTCTTC.